The 24 T cell receptor beta chains presented below share a single source sample, sequenced in a study of monozygotic twins with inflammatory bowel disease. TCRdb re-called the 5' RACE reads; one entry per CDR3 protein, DNA not given. Here the sample table reports about 210,000 distinct CDR3 sequences. The material sequenced was blood. All receptors derive from a human donor with ulcerative colitis or Crohn's disease, or a healthy co-twin of an affected twin (not recorded which).

The chain combines TRBV3-1 with TRBJ2-7; TCRdb proposes TRBD1, but this gene call is untestable without DNA. CDR3 length: 16 residues. Germline CDR1 and CDR2: LGHDT and YNNKEL (reference sequence). Here the CDR3 reads CASSQGAGGRAYEQYF.

The chain combines TRBV7-2 with TRBJ2-7. Germline CDR1 SGHTA, CDR2 FQGNSA. This CDR3 region has 17 residues. CDR3 loop: CASSLVPLGGSSYEQYF.

V is TRBV29-1 and J is TRBJ1-1; TCRdb's D gene call, TRBD1, goes unchecked for lack of DNA. Germline CDR1 is SQVTM and CDR2 is ANQGSEA. The CDR3 consists of 11 residues. The CDR3 spells CSVARATEAFF.

The V call is TRBV18, the J call TRBJ2-1; with no DNA, the TCRdb D assignment of TRBD2 cannot be verified. Germline CDR1 KGHSH, CDR2 LQKENI. The CDR3 runs 13 residues. Here the CDR3 reads CASSPRRDNEQFF.

This chain uses TRBV6-1 with TRBJ1-2. This CDR3 contains 12 residues. Germline lookup yields CDR1 MNHNS and CDR2 SASEGT. The CDR3 here is CASSERQYGYTF.

The chain carries TRBV5-1 and TRBJ2-3; TCRdb's D gene call, TRBD1, goes unchecked for lack of DNA. Per germline, CDR1 SGHRS and CDR2 YFSETQ. The CDR3 covers 16 residues. The CDR3 region is CATKRGGTGLTDTQYF.

The chain carries TRBV29-1 and TRBJ1-1. The CDR3 extends over 14 amino acids. Per germline, CDR1 SQVTM and CDR2 ANQGSEA. CDR3 sequence reads: CSVRADGQFTEAFF.

The gene calls are TRBV12-3 or TRBV12-4 and TRBJ2-7; there is no DNA to check the TCRdb D call of TRBD1. The CDR3 consists of 13 residues. The CDR3: CASSLATGTEQYF.

The chain carries TRBV6-5 and TRBJ2-4; TCRdb indicates TRBD1, and absent DNA this call remains unverified. Germline V gene lookup returns CDR1 MNHEY and CDR2 SVGAGI. This CDR3 contains 18 residues. This chain's CDR3 is CASSYSARGAGTSAIQYF.

The CDR3 spells CASSPLRLTEAFF. The genes are TRBV18 and TRBJ1-1. Germline loops: CDR1 KGHSH, CDR2 LQKENI. This CDR3 comprises 13 residues.

The J gene is TRBJ2-1, the V gene TRBV3-1; TCRdb returns TRBD1, unconfirmable since there is no DNA. CDR1 and CDR2 from the germline V gene are LGHDT and YNNKEL (reference sequence). The CDR3 loop spans 15 amino acids. CDR3: CASTPPLGQGFEQFF.

The chain couples TRBV2 to TRBJ1-1; absent DNA, TCRdb's TRBD1 call cannot be checked. The CDR3 contains 16 residues. Per the germline V gene, CDR1 is SNHLY and CDR2 is FYNNEI. The CDR3 spells CASRKDRRSMNTEAFF.

The rearrangement joins TRBV18 to TRBJ2-5. Looked up from germline, CDR1 is KGHSH and CDR2 is LQKENI. The length of the CDR3 is 12 residues. The CDR3 sequence is CASSPSKETQYF.

The V gene is TRBV20-1, the J gene TRBJ2-7; TCRdb returns TRBD1, unconfirmable since there is no DNA. The CDR3 loop spans 11 amino acids. The germline V gene has CDR1 DFQATT and CDR2 SNEGSKA (reference sequence). The CDR3 loop reads CSAGGGNEQYF.

The genes are TRBV7-2 and TRBJ2-3; TCRdb's D gene call, TRBD1, goes unchecked for lack of DNA. Germline CDR1 SGHTA, CDR2 FQGNSA. This CDR3 has 16 residues. The CDR3 region is CASSTTGGTLTDTQYF.

The J gene is TRBJ1-4, the V gene TRBV5-1; TCRdb indicates TRBD1, and absent DNA this call remains unverified. The germline V gene has CDR1 SGHRS and CDR2 YFSETQ. The CDR3 runs to 14 residues. The CDR3 sequence is CASGPGRTNEKLFF.

The rearrangement joins TRBV11-2 to TRBJ2-5; TCRdb returns TRBD1, unconfirmable since there is no DNA. The germline CDR1 and CDR2 sequences are SGHAT and FQNNGV. This CDR3 has 15 amino acids. The chain's CDR3 is CASRPRGQGQETQYF.

V gene TRBV24-1 combines with J gene TRBJ2-3; TCRdb outputs TRBD1, but without DNA this stays unchecked. The CDR3 is 13 residues long. The V gene's germline CDR1 is KGHDR and CDR2 SFDVKD. The CDR3 loop is CATQPGPTDTQYF.

V usage is TRBV7-9 and J usage is TRBJ2-5. Germline CDR1 reads SEHNR; CDR2 reads FQNEAQ (reference sequence). This CDR3 is built from 14 residues. The CDR3 reads CASSLAGVQETQYF.

The gene calls are TRBV6-1 and TRBJ1-2; without DNA, the TCRdb call of TRBD1 cannot be checked. CDR3 length: 16 amino acids. CDR1 is MNHNS, CDR2 SASEGT, per germline. The CDR3 here is CASSELYPRSLGGYTF.

The genes are TRBV12-3 or TRBV12-4 and TRBJ2-1; the TCRdb call, TRBD1, lacks DNA for checking. CDR3 length equals 12 residues. CDR3 region: CASSLAGGEQFF.

This chain joins TRBV5-6 and TRBJ1-2; checking the TCRdb D call of TRBD1 is not possible without DNA. Germline-derived CDR1 and CDR2 are SGHDT and YYEEEE. The length of the CDR3 is 15 residues. The CDR3 reads CASSFFGQGGYGYTF.

The CDR3 sequence is CASSYSSTGAGGYTF. The chain uses TRBV6-5 and TRBJ1-2; TCRdb outputs TRBD1, but without DNA this stays unchecked. The CDR3 totals 15 residues. From germline, CDR1 is MNHEY and CDR2 SVGAGI.

This chain joins TRBV9 and TRBJ1-6; TCRdb outputs TRBD1, but without DNA this stays unchecked. Germline V gene data show CDR1 as SGDLS and CDR2 as YYNGEE. The CDR3 is made up of 15 amino acids. The CDR3 is CASSLGGQGNSPLHF.